The 16 T cell receptor beta chains given below trace back to one sample, sequenced in a study of cytomegalovirus exposure and HLA in healthy donors. The PCR employed 60 Vbeta primers together with 13 Jbeta primers. Measured with immunoSEQ multiplex PCR; TCRdb has only the in-frame clones, and not every one. The sample includes approximately 100,000 clones, about 70% of them seen just once. The sample was PBMCs. The receptor source for this set is a human donor in good health.

This clone appeared a few times. This chain joins TRBV19 and TRBJ1-2, with 7 bases lining up with TRBD1. This CDR3 spans 14 amino acids. V lost 3 bases and J lost 6; bases outside the gene matches: 7. CDR1 is LNHDA, CDR2 SQIVND, per germline (reference sequence). DNA for the CDR3: TGTGCCAGTAGTATCGGGGCCAGGGGGGATGGCTACACCTTC. This codes for CASSIGARGDGYTF.

The chain employs TRBV7-2 and TRBJ2-1, with 11 bases matching TRBD2. Germline V gives CDR1 SGHTA, CDR2 FQGNSA. The junction had 5 bases not matched to a gene; V was cut back by 3 bases and J by 1 base. This CDR3 has 17 amino acids. The CDR3 nucleotides are TGTGCCAGCAGCTTTTTGGGACTAGCGGATTCCTACAATGAGCAGTTCTTC. Encoded protein: CASSFLGLADSYNEQFF. Full variable domain (missing parts from reference TRBV7-2 and TRBJ2-1): GAGVSQSPSNKVTEKGKDVELRCDPISGHTALYWYRQSLGQGLEFLIYFQGNSAPDKSGLPSDRFSAERTGGSVSTLTIQRTQQEDSAVYLCASSFLGLADSYNEQFFGPGTRLTVL.

This clone was seen only a few times. The CDR3 protein is CASRVGQEDEKLFF. In DNA form, the CDR3 reads TGTGCCAGCAGGGTGGGACAGGAAGATGAAAAACTGTTTTTT. The chain has TRBV5-5 and TRBJ1-4, with 8 bases lining up with TRBD1. Germline CDR1 SGHKS, CDR2 YYEKEE (reference sequence). The CDR3 runs to 14 residues. Trimming at V came to 5 bases and at J to 6 bases, leaving 6 bases not matched to a gene.

The rearrangement links TRBV6-5 to TRBJ2-7, with a possible D match to TRBD1 (6 bases). This CDR3 has 11 residues. CDR1 and CDR2 from the germline V gene are MNHEY and SVGAGI. Trimming took 5 bases from V and 5 from J, leaving 7 bases between them. The chain's CDR3 is CASSRDNEQYF. DNA of the CDR3: TGTGCCAGCAGTCGGGACAACGAGCAGTACTTC.

V and J are TRBV5-6 and TRBJ2-1; TRBD2 matches at 12 bases. CDR3 size: 13 residues. Germline V gene sequence: CDR1 SGHDT, CDR2 YYEEEE. V lost 5 bases to trimming and J lost 6 bases; unmatched junction nucleotides: 0. The CDR3 protein is CASRTSGGNEQFF. CDR3 coding DNA: TGTGCCAGCAGGACTAGCGGGGGCAATGAGCAGTTCTTC.

This chain uses TRBV27 with TRBJ2-5, with TRBD1 matching 9 bases. The better agreement between TRBJ2-7 and the DNA end casts doubt on the J call. The CDR3 has 15 amino acids. From germline, CDR1 is MNHEY and CDR2 SMNVEV (reference sequence). The CDR3 reads CASSSLGQGTAEQYF. DNA for the CDR3: TGTGCCAGCAGTTCGCTGGGACAGGGCACCGCCGAGCAGTACTTC.

The V call is TRBV6-5, the J call TRBJ1-4, with a weak D call TRBD1 (6 bases). The CDR3 is 14 residues long. V lost 5 bases and J lost 15, with 22 bases in between. The V gene's germline CDR1 is MNHEY and CDR2 SVGAGI. The DNA for the CDR3 is TGTGCCAGCAGTGCCGGACAGTATTTAAATGTGGTGTTTTTT. Its protein product is CASSAGQYLNVVFF.

The count of this clone is one. The gene calls are TRBV7-3 and TRBJ2-1; D remains unclear. The CDR3 covers 13 residues. Germline lookup yields CDR1 SGHTA and CDR2 FQGTGA. V was cut by 2 bases and J by 5 bases, with 7 bases left in between. CDR3 sequence: CASSLSRNNEQFF. CDR3 coding DNA: TGTGCCAGCAGCTTATCCAGAAACAATGAGCAGTTCTTC. The variable domain in full, completed from reference TRBV7-3 and TRBJ2-1, reads GAGVSQTPSNKVTEKGKYVELRCDPISGHTALYWYRQSLGQGPEFLIYFQGTGAADDSGLPNDRFFAVRPEGSVSTLKIQRTERGDSAVYLCASSLSRNNEQFFGPGTRLTVL.

J is TRBJ2-3 and V is TRBV7-6; TRBD2 aligns across 13 bases. The V and J ends lost 3 bases and 1 base, in that order; junction bases with no gene match: 4. Germline values: CDR1 SGHVS, CDR2 FNYEAQ. There are 17 residues in the CDR3. The CDR3 here is CASSFGTSGAGTDTQYF. The CDR3, as DNA: TGTGCCAGCAGCTTCGGGACTAGCGGGGCCGGCACAGATACGCAGTATTTT.

The genes are TRBV28 and TRBJ1-2, with 8 nucleotides matching TRBD1. Per the germline V gene, CDR1 is MDHEN and CDR2 is SYDVKM. V shed 6 bases, J shed 4 bases, and the junction held 7 bases outside the gene matches. The CDR3 is 14 residues long. In nucleotides, the CDR3 is TGTGCCAGCAGACCGCCCGGACAGGGCTATGGCTACACCTTC. As protein: CASRPPGQGYGYTF.

The J gene is TRBJ2-5, the V gene TRBV7-2; D is perhaps TRBD2 (5 bases). With 4 bases removed from V and 4 bases from J, the gap between germline ends came to 16 bases. The CDR3 consists of 15 residues. Germline CDR1 reads SGHTA; CDR2 reads FQGNSA. DNA for the CDR3: TGTGCCAGCAGCTGGGGAGCGGCCGGGTTAGAGACCCAGTACTTC. It yields the protein CASSWGAAGLETQYF.

Of note for this clone: The same CDR3 arises from other DNA sequences in this sample as well. The rearrangement joins TRBV2 to TRBJ2-7; TRBD2 aligns across 10 bases. From germline, CDR1 is SNHLY and CDR2 FYNNEI. Trimming took 2 bases from V and 6 from J; bases not matched to a gene: 10. The CDR3 length is 16 residues. DNA for the CDR3: TGTGCCAGCAGTGAATATTCCCTAGCGGGAGTGTTCGAGCAGTACTTC. It yields the protein CASSEYSLAGVFEQYF.

A single count supports this clone. This rearrangement joins TRBV5-1 to TRBJ1-1; D is unresolved. The V gene's germline CDR1 is SGHRS and CDR2 YFSETQ. V dropped 0 bases and J dropped 5 bases, with 11 bases sitting between them. The length of the CDR3 is 14 residues. The CDR3 nucleotides are TGCGCCAGCAGCTTGGAGAGAGGGTGGACTGAAGCTTTCTTT. This translates into CASSLERGWTEAFF.

The chain combines TRBV7-2 with TRBJ1-2; maybe TRBD1 (5 bases). This CDR3 contains 15 residues. V lost 6 bases to trimming and J lost 4 bases, with 18 bases between them. From germline, CDR1 is SGHTA and CDR2 FQGNSA. CDR3 bases: TGTGCCAGCAGTTTCGAACCCGACAGCCCCTATGGCTACACCTTC. Encoded protein: CASSFEPDSPYGYTF.

This chain links TRBV18 with TRBJ2-7, with 7 bases matching TRBD2. Germline trimming cut 6 bases from V and 3 bases from J; bases unmatched to any gene: 14. The germline V gene encodes CDR1 KGHSH and CDR2 LQKENI. This CDR3 is built from 16 residues. In DNA, the CDR3 is TGTGCCAGCTCTTCCCGGGGGGAGAAAGGGTTCTACGAGCAGTACTTC. This codes for CASSSRGEKGFYEQYF.

The sample holds a few counts of this clone. This rearrangement joins TRBV6-5 to TRBJ2-7; 7 nucleotides align to TRBD1. Germline trimming cut 6 bases from V and 1 base from J; bases unmatched to any gene: 6. The CDR3 is 14 amino acids. Germline V gene sequence: CDR1 MNHEY, CDR2 SVGAGI. The CDR3 DNA is TGTGCCAGCAGCCCCGGGACAGTTTCCTACGAGCAGTACTTC. It codes for CASSPGTVSYEQYF.